Shown below are 16 T cell receptor beta chains from a single sample sequenced in a study of T-cell reconstitution after alpha-beta-depleted transplantation in children. Unique molecular identifiers featured in how the TCRbeta library was prepared. TCRdb fed the PCR reads into MiXCR, producing one record per CDR3 protein. The table lists about 500,000 distinct CDR3 sequences, about an eighth of them singletons. The source material was PBMCs, mostly from graft donor cells, sampled 180 days after TCRalphabeta/CD19-depleted stem cell transplant. The source of these receptors is a female patient aged 2-10 years who had a stem cell transplant for aplastic anemia, so the T cells may come from the graft donor.

This clonotype showed up just a few times. The chain employs TRBV29-1 and TRBJ2-1, with 9 bases matching TRBD2. The CDR3 spans 15 residues. The J segment lost 6 bases and the V segment lost 3 bases, leaving 9 bases of the junction unmatched. Germline CDR1 SQVTM, CDR2 ANQGSEA. CDR3 nucleotide sequence: TGCAGCGTTGAGGGATGGGCGGGAGGGTCCAATGAGCAGTTCTTC. Amino acid sequence: CSVEGWAGGSNEQFF.

This clonotype was detected ten times or more. The J gene is TRBJ2-1, the V gene TRBV14, with D perhaps given as TRBD1 or TRBD2 (5 bases each). The CDR3 sequence is 13 residues long. The germline V gene has CDR1 SGHDN and CDR2 FVKESK. V lost 2 bases and J lost 8, with 10 bases in between. The CDR3 sequence is CASSQWGLDEQFF. In nucleotides, the CDR3 is TGTGCCAGCAGCCAATGGGGGTTGGATGAGCAGTTCTTC.

This clonotype has only a few counts. The chain is built from TRBV9 and TRBJ2-1, with TRBD1 matching 8 bases. From germline, CDR1 is SGDLS and CDR2 YYNGEE. The CDR3 length is 15 residues. The junction had 7 bases not matched to a gene; V was cut back by 0 bases and J by 8 bases. The CDR3 region is CASSVDGTGSDEQFF. In DNA, the CDR3 is TGTGCCAGCAGCGTAGATGGGACAGGTAGCGATGAGCAGTTCTTC.

This clonotype was observed a handful of times. V gene TRBV7-2 combines with J gene TRBJ2-7; TRBD1 might be the D (6 bases). This CDR3 spans 14 amino acids. Trimming cost V 1 base and J 3 bases, with 10 bases left between them. Per the germline V gene, CDR1 is SGHTA and CDR2 is FQGNSA. The CDR3 sequence is CASSLGGQYYEQYV. CDR3 DNA sequence: TGTGCCAGCAGCTTAGGCGGACAGTACTACGAGCAGTACGTC.

This clonotype was detected ten times or more. This chain links TRBV7-2 with TRBJ1-3, with D uncertain. Germline V gene sequence: CDR1 SGHTA, CDR2 FQGNSA. The V gene lost 0 bases and the J gene lost 0 bases, with 6 bases spanning the gap. The CDR3 contains 15 residues. CDR3 in DNA: TGTGCCAGCAGCTTAGCGGGCAGCTCTGGAAACACCATATATTTT. The encoded protein is CASSLAGSSGNTIYF.

About this clonotype: The junction differs from germline at one of its ends, possibly a read error. The genes are TRBV12-3 or TRBV12-4 and TRBJ2-3; D is ambiguous. This CDR3 region has 15 residues. The CDR3 nucleotides are TGTGCCATCAGTTTAACCCCCTTCGAAGCAGATACGCAGTATTTT. Translating it yields CAISLTPFEADTQYF.

This clonotype showed up just a few times. The rearrangement links TRBV11-2 to TRBJ2-1; 14 bases are shared with TRBD2. The CDR3 extends over 14 amino acids. CDR1 and CDR2 (germline): SGHAT, FQNNGV. After removal of 5 bases from V and 10 bases from J, the junction contained 4 bases not matched to a gene. This CDR3 reads CASSAGLAGGEQFF. The DNA of the CDR3 is TGTGCCAGCAGCGCCGGACTAGCGGGAGGAGAGCAGTTCTTC.

This clonotype has more than one count but fewer than ten. J is TRBJ2-6 and V is TRBV4-3; TRBD1 matches at 11 bases. Germline V gene lookup returns CDR1 LGHNA and CDR2 YSLEER. With V trimmed by 1 base and J by 0 bases, 2 bases remained unmatched. The CDR3 runs to 18 residues. CDR3 in amino acids: CASSQAGTGGSGANVLTF. CDR3 DNA sequence: TGCGCCAGCAGCCAAGCCGGGACAGGGGGCTCTGGGGCCAACGTCCTGACTTTC.

This clonotype was seen ten or more times. The V gene is TRBV5-6, the J gene TRBJ2-3; D may correspond to TRBD1 or TRBD2 (5 bases each). This CDR3 comprises 13 residues. V was pared by 3 bases and J by 3 bases, with 8 bases between. The germline V gene encodes CDR1 SGHDT and CDR2 YYEEEE. This CDR3 is CASSWDRTDTQYF. The CDR3 DNA reads TGTGCCAGCAGCTGGGACCGAACAGATACGCAGTATTTT.

This clonotype was counted between two and nine times. The V call is TRBV12-3 or TRBV12-4, the J call TRBJ1-4; D unresolved. V lost 7 bases and J lost 6, with 12 bases in between. This CDR3 spans 13 amino acids. Here the CDR3 reads CASNGHLDEKLFF. For the CDR3, the DNA is TGTGCCAGCAATGGGCACTTGGATGAAAAACTGTTTTTT.

This clonotype occurred many times. CDR3 protein: CASTPGYGSYEQYF. The CDR3 DNA follows: TGTGCCAGCACCCCGGGGTACGGGAGTTACGAGCAGTACTTC. The chain employs TRBV7-6 and TRBJ2-7; maybe TRBD2 (6 bases). Germline V gene lookup returns CDR1 SGHVS and CDR2 FNYEAQ. V was cut by 7 bases and J by 4 bases, with 17 bases left in between. The CDR3 is made up of 14 amino acids.

This clonotype was seen a few times. The chain has TRBV7-3 and TRBJ2-1, with 9 bases aligning to TRBD2. J lost 2 bases, V lost 1 base, and 6 bases had no gene match. Per germline, CDR1 SGHTA and CDR2 FQGTGA. The CDR3 loop spans 17 amino acids. CDR3 region: CASSLRGREGPYNEQFF. The CDR3 DNA follows: TGTGCCAGCAGCTTAAGAGGGCGGGAGGGCCCCTACAATGAGCAGTTCTTC. The full variable domain, in which reference TRBV7-3 and TRBJ2-1 provide the parts outside the CDR3, is GAGVSQTPSNKVTEKGKYVELRCDPISGHTALYWYRQSLGQGPEFLIYFQGTGAADDSGLPNDRFFAVRPEGSVSTLKIQRTERGDSAVYLCASSLRGREGPYNEQFFGPGTRLTVL.

This clonotype was recorded a few times. The chain is built from TRBV27 and TRBJ2-3; the match to TRBD2 covers 9 bases. Trimming cost V 5 bases and J 4 bases; bases outside gene matches: 16. CDR3 size: 18 residues. Germline V gene lookup returns CDR1 MNHEY and CDR2 SMNVEV (reference sequence). CDR3 region: CASSNSLRGGRAADTQYF. CDR3 nucleotide sequence: TGTGCCAGCAGTAACAGCCTCCGAGGCGGGAGGGCCGCAGATACGCAGTATTTT.

This clonotype appeared a few times. This sequence joins TRBV6-1 and TRBJ1-5; D is perhaps TRBD1 (5 bases). CDR1 and CDR2 from the germline V gene are MNHNS and SASEGT. Trimming left V 10 bases short and J 2 bases short, with 18 bases between. The CDR3 length is 15 residues. CDR3 protein: CATRADGGGNQPQHF. DNA for the CDR3: TGTGCCACCAGAGCGGACGGGGGGGGCAATCAGCCCCAGCATTTT.

The DNA for the CDR3 is TGCGCCAGCAGCTCCGGCCGCGGGGAAGAGACCCAGTACTTC. Translation: CASSSGRGEETQYF. This sequence joins TRBV5-1 and TRBJ2-5; D may be TRBD2 (6 bases). Deletions cut 3 bases from V and 3 bases from J, with 12 bases between. The CDR3 loop spans 14 amino acids. CDR1 is SGHRS, CDR2 YFSETQ, per germline.

This clonotype was seen a few times. The chain employs TRBV5-6 and TRBJ2-1; 10 bases agree with TRBD1. The CDR3 is 14 amino acids. Germline CDR1 reads SGHDT; CDR2 reads YYEEEE. Losses at the gene ends were 4 bases for V and 9 bases for J; bases not matched to a gene: 7. The CDR3 DNA reads as TGTGCCAGCAGCAGAAGACAGGGGGCGTTTGAGCAGTTCTTC. It translates to CASSRRQGAFEQFF.